Given below is one TCR beta chain in context. Its specificity is unknown. This CDR3 has 15 residues. Per germline, CDR1 KGHSH and CDR2 LQKENI. The germline V and J ends were trimmed by 2 bases and 8 bases, with 16 bases remaining between them. Each patient relapsed following autologous stem cell transplantation, and prior brentuximab vedotin exposure differed. Best responses fell into complete response, partial response or progressive disease. TCRdb's copy holds only in-frame clones and misses some; the assay was immunoSEQ multiplex PCR. The profile covers around 36,000 clones, with about 89% appearing a single time and approximately 9.1% taken by the ten largest. The data are from a study of PD-1 blockade in classical Hodgkin lymphoma. Study overall: Patients were dosed intravenously with nivolumab at 3 mg/kg every 2 weeks.

Whole-study results and caveats: By C4D1 there was a significant rise in CD4+ TCR diversity but not in CD8+ TCR diversity. Baseline diversity resembling that of newly diagnosed patients was seen in complete responders.

The starting material was peripheral blood mononuclear cells (PBMCs), obtained at baseline. The chain links TRBV18 to TRBJ2-1; a possible D gene is TRBD2 (7 bases). The TCR was taken from a human donor with classical Hodgkin lymphoma. The CDR3 DNA follows: TGTGCCAGCTCACCAAGAAATGGCGGGGGCGATGAGCAGTTCTTC. It specifies CASSPRNGGGDEQFF.